This T cell receptor beta chain was sequenced during a study of shared clonotypes between healthy human individuals. TCRdb's copy holds only in-frame clones and misses some; the assay was immunoSEQ multiplex PCR. The table lists over 2 million clones, 90% to 95% of them singletons. V lost 8 bases and J lost 0, with 7 bases in between. The CDR3 is 13 amino acids. The germline V gene has CDR1 ENHRY and CDR2 SYGVKD. The chain recombines TRBV10-3 with TRBJ2-2; no clear D gene. The sample comprised naive CD4+ T cells sorted from blood. Subset noted: CD45RA+ positively selected. The sequence was collected from a man between 18 and 35 years old in good health. CDR3 in DNA: TGTGCCATCCCGAGTTCGAACACCGGGGAGCTGTTTTTT. This encodes CAIPSSNTGELFF.